The T cell receptor beta chain described here comes from a study of blood T cell repertoires in COVID-19. Overall study context: Italy, Spain and the United States were the sources of the convalescent and acute COVID-19 samples. PBMCs, B-cell-depleted T cells, or T cells provided the cDNA or gDNA that made up the material.

Assay: immunoSEQ multiplex PCR; the TCRdb copy retains only in-frame clones and omits some. This sample has 450,000 or so clones, with 70% to 90% found just once. Germline lookup yields CDR1 SGHRS and CDR2 YFSETQ. This CDR3 region has 14 residues. V lost 4 bases to trimming and J lost 5 bases; unmatched junction nucleotides: 5. In Seattle, patients joined the study during active infection and were tracked longitudinally. Material for sequencing was peripheral blood. This chain joins TRBV5-1 and TRBJ2-3; 9 bases match TRBD1. This sequence originates from a man aged 18 to 29 with COVID-19, enrolled during active disease. This chain's CDR3 is CASSRTGAGDTQYF. The CDR3 nucleotides are TGCGCCAGCAGCAGGACAGGGGCCGGAGATACGCAGTATTTT.